The 24 T cell receptor beta chains below were found in one sample sequenced in a study of OX40 agonist ivuxolimab in advanced cancers. The library was built by means of the immunoSEQ multiplex PCR assay. As stored in TCRdb, this immuneACCESS dataset retains in-frame rearrangements with V and J assigned. A fraction of the clones does not appear; measured against another copy, unresolved V genes explain less than half of the discrepancy, and the remainder lacks a known reason. A total of about 68,000 clones appear in this sample, approximately 91% of them only once. The ten largest clones add up to about 0.31% of the sample. The sample in question was CD4+ or CD8+ T cells sorted from blood, obtained in a trial of the OX40 agonist ivuxolimab. The receptors shown here come from an adult with an advanced solid tumor such as melanoma, head and neck, liver or kidney cancer.

V and J are TRBV10-3 and TRBJ1-1; perhaps TRBD1 as D (6 bases). V gave up 2 bases and J gave up 1 base, with 8 bases separating them. In germline, CDR1 is ENHRY, CDR2 SYGVKD. The CDR3 runs to 14 residues. The chain's CDR3 is CAISEGTQNTEAFF. Here the CDR3 DNA reads TGTGCCATCAGTGAGGGGACACAGAACACTGAAGCTTTCTTT.

The chain carries TRBV19 and TRBJ1-4, with D unresolved. Germline V gives CDR1 LNHDA, CDR2 SQIVND (reference sequence). This CDR3 region has 15 residues. Trimming cost V 7 bases and J 8 bases, with 20 bases left between them. DNA of the CDR3: TGTGCCAGTACCCTAGACACCTACTCGGGGGAAAAACTGTTTTTT. This codes for CASTLDTYSGEKLFF.

V gene TRBV28 combines with J gene TRBJ2-7, with D perhaps TRBD1 or TRBD2 (6 bases each). CDR1 is MDHEN and CDR2 is SYDVKM in the germline V gene. This CDR3 has 14 amino acids. Trimming stripped 1 base from V and 3 bases from J, with 10 bases between. This CDR3 is CASSLSGARYEQYF. The DNA of the CDR3 is TGTGCCAGCAGTTTATCGGGGGCGCGCTACGAGCAGTACTTC.

For the CDR3, the DNA is TGTGCCAGCAGCACCGTCGGGGGGGAAACTGAAGCTTTCTTT. It yields the protein CASSTVGGETEAFF. The chain links TRBV5-5 to TRBJ1-1, with D perhaps matching TRBD1 (5 bases). The germline gives CDR1 SGHKS, CDR2 YYEKEE (reference sequence). This CDR3 spans 14 amino acids. V dropped 4 bases and J dropped 5 bases, with 15 bases sitting between them.

The rearrangement uses TRBV15 and TRBJ1-4, with D uncertain. Germline V lookup: CDR1 LNHNV, CDR2 YYDKDF (reference sequence). The CDR3 consists of 16 residues. Trimming took off 5 bases at V and 6 bases at J, with 19 bases between the two ends. Here the CDR3 reads CATSSGGTDFDEKLFF. In nucleotides, the CDR3 is TGTGCCACCAGCTCCGGAGGAACAGATTTTGATGAAAAACTGTTTTTT.

The CDR3 is CASSEGVGTGFGSTDTQYF. The CDR3 DNA sequence: TGTGCCAGCAGTGAAGGTGTTGGGACAGGGTTTGGTAGCACAGATACGCAGTATTTT. The chain links TRBV6-1 to TRBJ2-3; 9 positions agree with TRBD1. Germline V gene data show CDR1 as MNHNS and CDR2 as SASEGT. V shed 1 base and J 0 bases; nucleotides not matched to a gene: 11. This CDR3 is 19 amino acids long.

The rearrangement joins TRBV25-1 to TRBJ2-3; TRBD2 aligns across 10 bases. The CDR3 totals 17 residues. The V segment lost 0 bases and the J segment 5 bases; nucleotides outside the gene matches: 8. Per germline, CDR1 MGHDK and CDR2 SYGVNS. CDR3 bases: TGTGCCAGCAGTGAATACGGGCTAGCGGGAGCTGAAGATACGCAGTATTTT. As protein: CASSEYGLAGAEDTQYF.

The chain is built from TRBV5-6 and TRBJ2-7, with D unclear. V shed 4 bases and J shed 5 bases, with 7 bases lying between them. The CDR3 consists of 11 residues. The germline CDR1 and CDR2 sequences are SGHDT and YYEEEE. CDR3 protein: CASSAQNEQYF. DNA for the CDR3: TGTGCCAGCAGCGCCCAAAACGAGCAGTACTTC.

The chain is built from TRBV30 and TRBJ2-3; TRBD2 matches at 7 bases. Per germline, CDR1 GTSNPN and CDR2 SVGIG (reference sequence). The CDR3 is 15 residues long. The trim removed 8 bases at V and 0 bases at J, leaving 11 bases unmatched. The DNA of the CDR3 is TGTGCCGTTACATTACTAGCGACTAGCACAGATACGCAGTATTTT. This encodes CAVTLLATSTDTQYF.

V is TRBV28 and J is TRBJ2-4; D unclear. Trimming left V 2 bases short and J 0 bases short, with 8 bases between. The CDR3 is 15 residues long. The germline CDR1 and CDR2 sequences are MDHEN and SYDVKM. In DNA form, the CDR3 reads TGTGCCAGCAGTTTAGGTGGCCAAGCCAAAAACATTCAGTACTTC. Its translation is CASSLGGQAKNIQYF.

The V gene is TRBV7-2, the J gene TRBJ2-5, with D perhaps assigned TRBD1 or TRBD2 (5 bases each). Per germline, CDR1 SGHTA and CDR2 FQGNSA. CDR3 length: 16 residues. The V and J ends lost 4 bases and 5 bases respectively, with 20 bases between them. CDR3 bases: TGTGCCAGCAGCTCGGAGGACCGGGGCCAATGGGAGACCCAGTACTTC. It translates to CASSSEDRGQWETQYF.

The rearrangement joins TRBV5-1 to TRBJ2-1; 12 bases are shared with TRBD2. After removal of 0 bases from V and 8 bases from J, the junction contained 6 bases not matched to a gene. The germline V gene has CDR1 SGHRS and CDR2 YFSETQ. The CDR3 runs to 16 residues. CDR3: CASSLAPTSGSDEQFF. The DNA for the CDR3 is TGCGCCAGCAGCTTGGCCCCGACTAGCGGGAGTGATGAGCAGTTCTTC.

V usage is TRBV15 and J usage is TRBJ2-1; 9 positions match TRBD2. Germline CDR1 LNHNV, CDR2 YYDKDF (reference sequence). The trim removed 6 bases at V and 0 bases at J, leaving 3 bases unmatched. The CDR3 is 15 residues long. CDR3 nucleotides: TGTGCCACCAGGGTTAGCGGGGGCTCCTACAATGAGCAGTTCTTC. Its translation is CATRVSGGSYNEQFF.

V is TRBV12-5 and J is TRBJ2-7; 9 nucleotides agree with TRBD2. From germline, CDR1 is LGHNT and CDR2 FRNRAP. Unmatched junction bases numbered 6, after V lost 1 base and J lost 5 bases. This CDR3 spans 15 amino acids. CDR3 sequence (DNA): TGTGCTAGTGGTTTGGAGGCGGGAGGGCCCCACGAGCAGTACTTC. It yields the protein CASGLEAGGPHEQYF. Full variable domain (rest looked up from reference TRBV12-5 and TRBJ2-7): DARVTQTPRHKVTEMGQEVTMRCQPILGHNTVFWYRQTMMQGLELLAYFRNRAPLDDSGMPKDRFSAEMPDATLATLKIQPSEPRDSAVYFCASGLEAGGPHEQYFGPGTRLTVT.

The chain combines TRBV5-6 with TRBJ1-2; 7 bases line up with TRBD1. Germline V CDR1 and CDR2: SGHDT, YYEEEE. J gave up 6 bases and V 1 base, and 3 bases lay outside the gene matches. The CDR3 runs to 13 residues. The chain's CDR3 is CASSLTGVDGYTF. The CDR3, as DNA: TGTGCCAGCAGCTTGACAGGGGTAGATGGCTACACCTTC.

The chain recombines TRBV18 with TRBJ1-3; weak D call: TRBD1 (5 bases). In germline, CDR1 is KGHSH, CDR2 LQKENI. Trimming left V 1 base short and J 0 bases short, with 10 bases between. CDR3 length equals 16 residues. CDR3 nucleotides: TGTGCCAGCTCACCACTCGACAGAAGCTCTGGAAACACCATATATTTT. Its protein product is CASSPLDRSSGNTIYF.

The chain employs TRBV5-1 and TRBJ2-3; 14 bases line up with TRBD2. Germline V lookup: CDR1 SGHRS, CDR2 YFSETQ. After removal of 4 bases from V and 0 bases from J, the junction contained 7 bases not matched to a gene. This CDR3 contains 18 residues. The CDR3 DNA follows: TGCGCCAGCAGCCAGGGGACTAGCGGGAGCTTAAGCACAGATACGCAGTATTTT. Protein sequence: CASSQGTSGSLSTDTQYF. The full variable domain, rest sourced from reference TRBV5-1 and TRBJ2-3, is KAGVTQTPRYLIKTRGQQVTLSCSPISGHRSVSWYQQTPGQGLQFLFEYFSETQRNKGNFPGRFSGRQFSNSRSEMNVSTLELGDSALYLCASSQGTSGSLSTDTQYFGPGTRLTVL.

This clone is a singleton in its sample. This rearrangement joins TRBV10-1 to TRBJ2-7; possibly TRBD1 for D (6 bases). The CDR3 has 15 amino acids. V was shortened by 4 bases and J by 6 bases, with 19 bases between the two germline ends. Germline V gives CDR1 WNHNN, CDR2 SYGVQD (reference sequence). The CDR3 nucleotides are TGCGCCAGCAGTGCCCAACAGGGATTTGCTACCGAGCAGTACTTC. Protein product: CASSAQQGFATEQYF.

The V call is TRBV6-5, the J call TRBJ1-4; D might be TRBD1 (5 bases). Germline V gene sequence: CDR1 MNHEY, CDR2 SVGAGI. CDR3 length equals 15 residues. The V end lost 6 bases, the J end lost 3 bases, and 14 bases lay between the germline ends. The CDR3 region is CASSTGWTPNEKLFF. CDR3 bases: TGTGCCAGCAGCACCGGGTGGACACCTAATGAAAAACTGTTTTTT.

The chain joins TRBV9 to TRBJ2-7, with 10 bases identical to TRBD2. This CDR3 comprises 15 residues. Germline V gene sequence: CDR1 SGDLS, CDR2 YYNGEE. V was clipped by 1 base and J by 3 bases; unmatched bases: 4. CDR3 loop: CASSVSTSGNYEQYF. Written as DNA, the CDR3 is TGTGCCAGCAGCGTATCCACTAGCGGGAACTACGAGCAGTACTTC.

The chain links TRBV6-1 to TRBJ2-7; TRBD2 aligns across 12 bases. With V trimmed by 6 bases and J by 2 bases, 5 bases remained unmatched. CDR1 and CDR2 (germline): MNHNS, SASEGT. This CDR3 comprises 15 residues. The CDR3 spells CASRVSSGRAYEQYF. CDR3 nucleotides: TGTGCCAGCAGAGTTTCTAGCGGGAGGGCCTACGAGCAGTACTTC.

The gene calls are TRBV2 and TRBJ1-5; D gene ambiguous. Germline V gene sequence: CDR1 SNHLY, CDR2 FYNNEI. The CDR3 has 14 residues. With 4 bases removed from V and 7 bases from J, the gap between germline ends came to 14 bases. CDR3 nucleotide sequence: TGTGCCAGCAGTGTAGGAGGGTTTTCACAGCCCCAGCATTTT. This encodes CASSVGGFSQPQHF.

The chain has TRBV19 and TRBJ2-6; 9 positions match TRBD1. The CDR3 contains 17 residues. V lost 7 bases, J lost 0 bases, and 7 bases stayed unmatched. The germline CDR1 and CDR2 sequences are LNHDA and SQIVND (reference sequence). CDR3 region: CASIQDRGLSGANVLTF. In DNA, the CDR3 is TGTGCCAGTATTCAGGACAGGGGCCTCTCTGGGGCCAACGTCCTGACTTTC.

V and J are TRBV15 and TRBJ2-2; TRBD2 matches 8 bases. Germline assignment: CDR1 LNHNV and CDR2 YYDKDF (reference sequence). This CDR3 has 17 amino acids. The V gene end was trimmed by 0 bases and the J gene end by 4 bases; junction bases not matched to a gene: 7. CDR3 in amino acids: CATSREGSGSSTGELFF. As DNA, the CDR3 is TGTGCCACCAGCAGAGAGGGGAGCGGGAGCTCCACCGGGGAGCTGTTTTTT.